The following is a T cell receptor beta chain sequence with its context. Its antigen is currently unknown. This sample is part of a study of T cells after posttransplantation cyclophosphamide. In germline, CDR1 is SEHNR, CDR2 FQNEAQ (reference sequence). With 5 bases removed from V and 12 bases from J, the gap between germline ends came to 17 bases. The CDR3 runs 13 residues. The data were produced by immunoSEQ multiplex PCR, yet TCRdb's version contains in-frame clones alone and is incomplete. The profile shows 6,500 to 8,000 clones, roughly three quarters of them singletons. Points from the study as a whole: Donor-recipient repertoire similarity was low at 1-2 months, rising over year one. TRB overlap between skin or GI tissue T cells and blood was limited.

The specimen sequenced was memory CD4+ T cells sorted from blood. The chain joins TRBV7-9 to TRBJ2-1; D perhaps matches TRBD1 (6 bases). This sequence originates from a woman between 50 and 59 years old in good health and a related stem cell transplant donor. The CDR3 reads CASSPTGTRMQFF. CDR3 in DNA: TGTGCCAGCAGCCCCACAGGGACGCGTATGCAGTTCTTC.